This T cell receptor (beta chain) was documented in a study of blood T cell repertoires in COVID-19. Study-wide background: Collection of acute and convalescent COVID-19 samples took place in the United States, Italy and Spain. From T cells, B-cell-depleted T cells, or PBMCs came the material, which was cDNA or gDNA.

Germline lookup yields CDR1 LNHDA and CDR2 SQIVND (reference sequence). The J segment lost 5 bases and the V segment lost 7 bases, leaving 13 bases of the junction unmatched. This CDR3 spans 18 amino acids. Under the authors' procedure: By means of reference gene primer amplification, nucleated cell counts were estimated. Clones were read by immunoSEQ multiplex PCR, and TCRdb kept only the in-frame ones, dropping some. The V and J calls and clone size come from that table; D and trimming were worked out from the DNA. The sample yields fewer than 200,000 clones, roughly nine tenths seen once. Only one count was recorded for this clone.

The sequence was collected from a man in his 60s with active or convalescent COVID-19. V gene TRBV19 combines with J gene TRBJ2-1, with 14 bases that match TRBD2. Sequencing was done on a sample of peripheral blood. CDR3 residues: CASTSGLAGGRPHNEQFF. As DNA, the CDR3 is TGTGCCAGTACCTCAGGACTAGCGGGGGGCCGCCCCCACAATGAGCAGTTCTTC.